Below, 27 T cell receptor beta chains from the same sample are listed, as sequenced in a study of technical replicates of blood from several donors. Assay used: immunoSEQ multiplex PCR; TCRdb lists only in-frame clones, some missing. Altogether over 55,000 clones are present, over 75% being singletons, with the ten largest covering approximately 5.2%. Sequenced: PBMCs. These receptors were collected from a human donor in good health. Some clones in this sample may be carry-over from other donors' samples.

The chain has TRBV6-5 and TRBJ2-3; D unclear. The V gene lost 0 bases and the J gene lost 6 bases, with 7 bases spanning the gap. The CDR3 has 13 residues. The germline V gene has CDR1 MNHEY and CDR2 SVGAGI. For the CDR3, the DNA is TGTGCCAGCAGTTACTCCATACACGATACGCAGTATTTT. This codes for CASSYSIHDTQYF.

J is TRBJ2-7 and V is TRBV28; a possible D gene is TRBD2 (6 bases). V was trimmed by 5 bases and J by 2 bases, leaving 19 bases between them. CDR3 length equals 16 residues. Germline assignment: CDR1 MDHEN and CDR2 SYDVKM. The CDR3 is CASSIRGGGGTYEQYF. For the CDR3, the DNA is TGTGCCAGCAGTATAAGAGGTGGTGGGGGGACCTACGAGCAGTACTTC.

The chain is built from TRBV7-3 and TRBJ2-1, with 7 bases fitting TRBD1. The V segment lost 2 bases and the J segment 6 bases; nucleotides outside the gene matches: 10. Germline lookup yields CDR1 SGHTA and CDR2 FQGTGA. The CDR3 has 16 amino acids. The CDR3 nucleotides read TGTGCCAGCAGCTTAGGGCCCCGACAGGGTGGCAATGAGCAGTTCTTC. Its translation is CASSLGPRQGGNEQFF.

The gene calls are TRBV14 and TRBJ2-7; D is possibly TRBD1 (7 bases). Trimming took off 4 bases at V and 4 bases at J, with 14 bases between the two ends. Germline V gene lookup returns CDR1 SGHDN and CDR2 FVKESK. This CDR3 has 14 amino acids. The CDR3 coding sequence is TGTGCCAGCAGCCCGCGACAGGGAGGTTACGAGCAGTACTTC. It codes for CASSPRQGGYEQYF.

CDR3 sequence: CASSQERAILSPYEQYF. CDR3 in DNA: TGCGCCAGCAGCCAAGAGCGCGCAATCCTATCCCCCTACGAGCAGTACTTC. The rearrangement uses TRBV4-1 and TRBJ2-7; no reliable D call. The germline V and J ends were trimmed by 0 bases and 2 bases, with 17 bases remaining between them. CDR1 is MGHRA, CDR2 YSYEKL, per germline. CDR3 length equals 17 residues.

The V gene is TRBV7-2, the J gene TRBJ1-5; 9 positions match TRBD1. V shed 1 base and J 4 bases; nucleotides not matched to a gene: 2. This CDR3 has 15 residues. The germline V gene encodes CDR1 SGHTA and CDR2 FQGNSA. The DNA for the CDR3 is TGTGCCAGCAGCTTAGTTGGGACAGGGAATCAGCCCCAGCATTTT. Its protein product is CASSLVGTGNQPQHF. Variable domain in full (rest from reference TRBV7-2 and TRBJ1-5): GAGVSQSPSNKVTEKGKDVELRCDPISGHTALYWYRQSLGQGLEFLIYFQGNSAPDKSGLPSDRFSAERTGGSVSTLTIQRTQQEDSAVYLCASSLVGTGNQPQHFGDGTRLSIL.

Remarks on this clone: Other nucleotide sequences from this sample produce the same CDR3. The chain has TRBV4-3 and TRBJ2-2; no definite D call. V lost 0 bases and J lost 5, with 4 bases in between. The CDR3 loop spans 13 amino acids. Per germline, CDR1 LGHNA and CDR2 YSLEER. The CDR3 DNA reads TGCGCCAGCAGCCAAGATAGAACCGGGGAGCTGTTTTTT. This codes for CASSQDRTGELFF.

V gene TRBV5-1 combines with J gene TRBJ2-7, with 11 bases matching TRBD2. Germline V gives CDR1 SGHRS, CDR2 YFSETQ. The V and J ends lost 3 bases and 0 bases, in that order; junction bases with no gene match: 11. The CDR3 length is 18 residues. CDR3 sequence (DNA): TGCGCCAGCAGCTCGGTTGCTAGCGGGAGGACGAGCTCCTACGAGCAGTACTTC. It yields the protein CASSSVASGRTSSYEQYF.

V is TRBV6-4 and J is TRBJ2-3; TRBD2 might be the D (5 bases). This CDR3 is built from 14 residues. V lost 0 bases, J lost 4 bases, and 8 bases lay in between. CDR1 is MRHNA and CDR2 is SNTAGT in the germline V gene. The CDR3 is CASSDSLEADTQYF. In nucleotides, the CDR3 is TGTGCCAGCAGTGACTCACTAGAAGCAGATACGCAGTATTTT.

The chain employs TRBV5-1 and TRBJ2-5; D is unclear. Trimming cost V 0 bases and J 2 bases, with 5 bases left between them. Germline V lookup: CDR1 SGHRS, CDR2 YFSETQ. CDR3 length equals 13 residues. In nucleotides, the CDR3 is TGCGCCAGCAGCTTGGGTCCACAAGAGACCCAGTACTTC. This codes for CASSLGPQETQYF.

This chain connects TRBV7-9 to TRBJ1-4; tentatively, D is TRBD1 (6 bases). Germline V gene lookup returns CDR1 SEHNR and CDR2 FQNEAQ (reference sequence). The CDR3 is 14 amino acids. Between the trimmed V and J ends, which lost 5 bases and 4 bases, there was a span of 11 bases. CDR3 nucleotides: TGTGCCAGCAGCGCTAGACAGGTTAATGAAAAACTGTTTTTT. This codes for CASSARQVNEKLFF. Complete variable domain (other parts from reference TRBV7-9 and TRBJ1-4): DTGVSQNPRHKITKRGQNVTFRCDPISEHNRLYWYRQTLGQGPEFLTYFQNEAQLEKSRLLSDRFSAERPKGSFSTLEIQRTEQGDSAMYLCASSARQVNEKLFFGSGTQLSVL.

This chain uses TRBV7-9 with TRBJ2-1; D gene unclear. Trimming left V 5 bases short and J 3 bases short, with 17 bases between. This CDR3 contains 16 residues. Germline assignment: CDR1 SEHNR and CDR2 FQNEAQ (reference sequence). The CDR3 DNA sequence: TGTGCCAGCAGCCCCCTAAACGGGTCCCTCTACAATGAGCAGTTCTTC. This codes for CASSPLNGSLYNEQFF. The whole variable domain, filled in from reference TRBV7-9 and TRBJ2-1, reads DTGVSQNPRHKITKRGQNVTFRCDPISEHNRLYWYRQTLGQGPEFLTYFQNEAQLEKSRLLSDRFSAERPKGSFSTLEIQRTEQGDSAMYLCASSPLNGSLYNEQFFGPGTRLTVL.

The chain is built from TRBV18 and TRBJ1-5, with D uncertain. This CDR3 is 13 amino acids long. From germline, CDR1 is KGHSH and CDR2 LQKENI. V lost 3 bases and J lost 7, with 10 bases in between. The CDR3 DNA follows: TGTGCCAGCTCACCGGAGGTACGGCAGCCCCAGCATTTT. Encoded protein: CASSPEVRQPQHF.

The chain employs TRBV7-3 and TRBJ1-2; D gene unclear. V gave up 5 bases and J gave up 7 bases, with 14 bases separating them. CDR3 length equals 13 residues. Germline lookup yields CDR1 SGHTA and CDR2 FQGTGA. The CDR3 is CASSPNAASGYTF. The CDR3 DNA follows: TGTGCCAGCAGCCCCAACGCCGCGAGTGGCTACACCTTC.

The chain is built from TRBV4-2 and TRBJ1-2, with 10 bases matching TRBD1. The trim removed 2 bases at V and 6 bases at J, leaving 12 bases unmatched. There are 17 residues in the CDR3. Germline V gene lookup returns CDR1 LGHNA and CDR2 YNFKEQ. The CDR3 DNA follows: TGTGCCAGCAGCCAACCGGGGGGACAGGGGCACCCCCATGGCTACACCTTC. Translated: CASSQPGGQGHPHGYTF.

This clone was observed a single time. The chain employs TRBV6-4 and TRBJ1-2; D may be TRBD1 (6 bases). CDR3 length: 14 residues. The V gene lost 2 bases and the J gene lost 12 bases, with 19 bases spanning the gap. Germline CDR1 reads MRHNA; CDR2 reads SNTAGT. CDR3 region: CASSDDLETGPHTF. Here the CDR3 DNA reads TGTGCCAGCAGTGACGATCTGGAGACAGGTCCCCACACCTTC.

This chain joins TRBV6-5 and TRBJ1-5; D is perhaps TRBD1 (5 bases). V shed 0 bases and J shed 6 bases, with 12 bases lying between them. Germline assignment: CDR1 MNHEY and CDR2 SVGAGI. The CDR3 totals 15 residues. As DNA, the CDR3 is TGTGCCAGCAGTTACTCAGCTAGTGGGGCTCAGCCCCAGCATTTT. It codes for CASSYSASGAQPQHF.

The genes are TRBV2 and TRBJ2-5; a weak D match, TRBD2 (6 bases). Germline V lookup: CDR1 SNHLY, CDR2 FYNNEI. The CDR3 consists of 15 residues. V was trimmed by 1 base and J by 5 bases, leaving 14 bases between them. CDR3 in amino acids: CASSEGDSLAETQYF. In DNA form, the CDR3 reads TGTGCCAGCAGTGAAGGAGACTCCCTAGCGGAGACCCAGTACTTC.

This clone appeared once. This chain connects TRBV7-2 to TRBJ1-2; D is ambiguous. This CDR3 comprises 13 residues. Trimming stripped 4 bases from V and 7 bases from J, with 13 bases between. Germline V lookup: CDR1 SGHTA, CDR2 FQGNSA. CDR3 coding DNA: TGTGCCAGCAGCTCCGACCCGCTAGGTGGCTACACCTTC. Its translation: CASSSDPLGGYTF. Looking up the rest from reference TRBV7-2 and TRBJ1-2 gives the full variable domain: GAGVSQSPSNKVTEKGKDVELRCDPISGHTALYWYRQSLGQGLEFLIYFQGNSAPDKSGLPSDRFSAERTGGSVSTLTIQRTQQEDSAVYLCASSSDPLGGYTFGSGTRLTVV.

The rearrangement uses TRBV5-5 and TRBJ2-1, with 11 nucleotides matching TRBD2. Germline V gives CDR1 SGHKS, CDR2 YYEKEE (reference sequence). The V segment lost 4 bases and the J segment 6 bases; nucleotides outside the gene matches: 15. The CDR3 runs to 18 residues. DNA of the CDR3: TGTGCCAGCAGCCCGAGCCCCGGGACTAGCGGACCAACCAATGAGCAGTTCTTC. It is translated as CASSPSPGTSGPTNEQFF.

V and J are TRBV6-5 and TRBJ2-7; the match to TRBD1 covers 8 bases. The germline V gene has CDR1 MNHEY and CDR2 SVGAGI. The CDR3 consists of 12 residues. The V and J ends lost 10 bases and 4 bases, in that order; junction bases with no gene match: 6. The CDR3 is CATQGAPYEQYF. The CDR3 bases are TGTGCCACCCAGGGGGCGCCTTACGAGCAGTACTTC.

V and J are TRBV5-6 and TRBJ2-3, with TRBD2 matching over 9 bases. J lost 6 bases, V lost 4 bases, and 15 bases had no gene match. Germline CDR1 reads SGHDT; CDR2 reads YYEEEE. This CDR3 comprises 17 residues. CDR3 sequence (DNA): TGTGCCAGCAGCCACACCGGGACTAGCTTTTTAGCCGATACGCAGTATTTT. Its translation is CASSHTGTSFLADTQYF.

The CDR3 DNA reads TGTGCCAGCAGTTACTCGGGACAGCCTATCCACGAGCAGTACTTC. Residues: CASSYSGQPIHEQYF. J is TRBJ2-7 and V is TRBV6-5; TRBD1 matches 7 bases. J was trimmed by 5 bases and V by 0 bases; bases with no gene match: 7. Per the germline V gene, CDR1 is MNHEY and CDR2 is SVGAGI. There are 15 residues in the CDR3.

The chain recombines TRBV4-3 with TRBJ2-1; 7 bases agree with TRBD2. J gave up 8 bases and V 4 bases, and 11 bases lay outside the gene matches. The length of the CDR3 is 15 residues. Germline-derived CDR1 and CDR2 are LGHNA and YSLEER. The CDR3 bases are TGCGCCAGCAGCCCCCTGACGGGAGGCACTGATGAGCAGTTCTTC. This translates into CASSPLTGGTDEQFF.

V usage is TRBV10-3 and J usage is TRBJ2-7; TRBD1 aligns across 8 bases. Germline values: CDR1 ENHRY, CDR2 SYGVKD. CDR3 length: 14 residues. J gave up 6 bases and V 6 bases, and 10 bases lay outside the gene matches. The CDR3 here is CAIRADRAGSEQYF. In nucleotides, the CDR3 is TGTGCCATCAGGGCGGACAGGGCCGGATCCGAGCAGTACTTC.

This clone occurred once. V is TRBV7-2 and J is TRBJ1-1, with 7 bases lining up with TRBD1. Germline V gene lookup returns CDR1 SGHTA and CDR2 FQGNSA. V lost 5 bases and J lost 2; bases outside the gene matches: 8. The CDR3 totals 15 residues. The CDR3: CASSIDRAGNTEAFF. In DNA form, the CDR3 reads TGTGCCAGCAGCATAGACAGGGCGGGCAACACTGAAGCTTTCTTT.

The chain is built from TRBV6-1 and TRBJ2-7; TRBD1 might be the D (6 bases). Per germline, CDR1 MNHNS and CDR2 SASEGT. V lost 5 bases and J lost 5, with 10 bases in between. There are 12 residues in the CDR3. The CDR3 sequence: CASSPRGHEQYF. The CDR3 coding sequence is TGTGCCAGCAGTCCCAGGGGCCACGAGCAGTACTTC.